Listed below are T cell receptor beta chains from one sample, sequenced in a study of shared clonotypes between healthy human individuals. TCRdb's table, derived via immunoSEQ multiplex PCR, lists solely in-frame clones and lacks some. This sample has approximately 320,000 clones, with about nine tenths found just once. The sequenced sample was memory CD8+ T cells sorted from blood. These TCRs come from a man between 18 and 35 years old in good health. Both conserved end residues are part of each CDR3. D genes are given only for firm matches. Only some rows state a clone size, as once, few, many or a class for expanded clones.

d_gene,abundance,v_gene,j_gene,CDR3nt,CDR3aa
.,.,TRBV7-9,TRBJ2-2,TGTGCCAGCACCATCCCCCCCGCCGGAAACACCGGGGAGCTGTTTTTT,CASTIPPAGNTGELFF
.,.,TRBV7-2,TRBJ1-2,TGTGCCAGCAGCTTTTGGGTTTCGCACAGCGGCTATGGCTACACCTTC,CASSFWVSHSGYGYTF
.,.,TRBV7-9,TRBJ2-7,TGTGCCAGCAGCTTAGCCGTCGGGAACTCCTACGAGCAGTACTTC,CASSLAVGNSYEQYF
.,.,TRBV7-8,TRBJ2-2,TGTGCCAGCAGCGGAACCGCAGAGAACACCGGGGAGCTGTTTTTT,CASSGTAENTGELFF
.,.,TRBV27,TRBJ2-2,TGTGCCAGCAGGGTCGAACAGGGAGGCACCGGGGAGCTGTTTTTT,CASRVEQGGTGELFF
TRBD1,.,TRBV4-1,TRBJ2-4,TGCGCCAGCAGCCAGGCTTCCGTGGGACAGGGAAACATTCAGTACTTC,CASSQASVGQGNIQYF
.,.,TRBV27,TRBJ2-5,TGTGCCAGCAATGCGGCCCCGGCGGGGACCCAGTACTTC,CASNAAPAGTQYF
.,.,TRBV9,TRBJ2-7,TGTGCCAGCAGCGTAGGCGGGACGGCCTACGAGCAGTACTTC,CASSVGGTAYEQYF
.,.,TRBV7-6,TRBJ2-1,TGTGCCAGCAGCTTAGCCCCAGTCGCCTACAATGAGCAGTTCTTC,CASSLAPVAYNEQFF
TRBD1,once,TRBV28,TRBJ1-2,TGTGCCAGCAGTTTATGGGCAGGGGGTTCTGGTGGCTACACCTTC,CASSLWAGGSGGYTF
TRBD1,.,TRBV7-2,TRBJ2-7,TGTGCCAGCAGCTCTTCGACAGGGGGCTACGAGCAGTACTTC,CASSSSTGGYEQYF
.,.,TRBV6-5,TRBJ2-1,TGTGCCAGCAGTTTGACTAGGAATGAGCAGTTCTTC,CASSLTRNEQFF
TRBD1,few,TRBV7-9,TRBJ1-4,TGTGCCAGCAGCTTAGCCAGGGGGCCTAATGAAAAACTGTTTTTT,CASSLARGPNEKLFF
.,once,TRBV4-1,TRBJ2-7,TGCGCCAGCAGCCACTCAACGGGAGTGGGAGGCGAGCAGTACTTC,CASSHSTGVGGEQYF
TRBD2,.,TRBV30,TRBJ2-3,TGTGCCTGGAGTGAACTAGCGTGGGACACAGATACGCAGTATTTT,CAWSELAWDTDTQYF
TRBD1,.,TRBV30,TRBJ2-5,TGTGCCTGGAGCGGACAGGGGGAGACCCAGTACTTC,CAWSGQGETQYF
.,.,TRBV10-2,TRBJ1-2,TGCGCCAGCCGGGGCGCAGGGGGCTACACCTTC,CASRGAGGYTF
.,.,TRBV5-4,TRBJ2-2,TGTGCCAGCAGCACTCCGGTCGCCGGGGAGCTGTTTTTT,CASSTPVAGELFF